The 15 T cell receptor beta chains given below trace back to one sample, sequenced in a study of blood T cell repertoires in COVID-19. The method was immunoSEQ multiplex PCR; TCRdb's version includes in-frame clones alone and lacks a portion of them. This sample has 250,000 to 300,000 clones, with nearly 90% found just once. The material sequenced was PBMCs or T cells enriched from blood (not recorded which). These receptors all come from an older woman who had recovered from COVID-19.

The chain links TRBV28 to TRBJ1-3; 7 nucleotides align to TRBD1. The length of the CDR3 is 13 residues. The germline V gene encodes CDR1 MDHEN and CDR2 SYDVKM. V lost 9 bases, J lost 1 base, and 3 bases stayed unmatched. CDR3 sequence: CASYRGSGNTIYF. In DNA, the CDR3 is TGTGCCAGTTACAGGGGTTCTGGAAACACCATATATTTT.

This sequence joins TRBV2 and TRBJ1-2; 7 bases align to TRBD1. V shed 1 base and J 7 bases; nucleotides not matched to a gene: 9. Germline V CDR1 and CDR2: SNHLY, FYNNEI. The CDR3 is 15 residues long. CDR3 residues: CASSEGRQGVGGYTF. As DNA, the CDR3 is TGTGCCAGCAGTGAAGGGAGACAGGGAGTGGGTGGCTACACCTTC.

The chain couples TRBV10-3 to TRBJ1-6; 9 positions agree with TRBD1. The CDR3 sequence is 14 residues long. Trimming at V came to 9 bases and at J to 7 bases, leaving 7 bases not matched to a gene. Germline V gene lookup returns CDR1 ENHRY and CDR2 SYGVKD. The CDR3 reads CAISRTGENSPLHF. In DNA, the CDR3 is TGTGCCATAAGTAGGACAGGGGAGAATTCACCCCTCCACTTT.

The CDR3 loop is CASSALLANTGELFF. The CDR3 DNA reads as TGTGCCAGCAGTGCTCTCCTAGCGAACACCGGGGAGCTGTTTTTT. The chain uses TRBV2 and TRBJ2-2; no clear D. V lost 4 bases, J lost 0 bases, and 9 bases lay in between. The CDR3 has 15 residues. Germline V gene lookup returns CDR1 SNHLY and CDR2 FYNNEI.

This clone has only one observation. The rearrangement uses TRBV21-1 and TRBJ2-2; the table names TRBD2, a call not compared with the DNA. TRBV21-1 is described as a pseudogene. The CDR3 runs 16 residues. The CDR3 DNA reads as TGTGCCAGCCGCCTCGCGGGAGGGCCGCACACCGGGGAGCTGTTTTTT. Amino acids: CASRLAGGPHTGELFF.

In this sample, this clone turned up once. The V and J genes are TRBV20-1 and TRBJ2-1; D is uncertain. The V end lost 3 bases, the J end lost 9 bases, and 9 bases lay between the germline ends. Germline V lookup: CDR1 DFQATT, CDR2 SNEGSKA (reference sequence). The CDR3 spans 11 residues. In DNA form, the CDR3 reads TGCAGTGCTAGGGAAGAGGTTGAGCAGTTCTTC. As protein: CSAREEVEQFF.

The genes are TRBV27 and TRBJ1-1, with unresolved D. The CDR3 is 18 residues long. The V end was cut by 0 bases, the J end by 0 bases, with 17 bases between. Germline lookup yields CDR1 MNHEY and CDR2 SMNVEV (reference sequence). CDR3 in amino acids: CASSLSIKTGTMNTEAFF. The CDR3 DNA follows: TGTGCCAGCAGTTTATCGATAAAGACGGGAACTATGAACACTGAAGCTTTCTTT.

CDR3 sequence: CASRASQGGNYGYTF. CDR3 coding DNA: TGTGCCAGCAGAGCTTCCCAGGGCGGAAACTATGGCTACACCTTC. The genes are TRBV6-5 and TRBJ1-2; TRBD1 is a possible D gene (5 bases). The germline gives CDR1 MNHEY, CDR2 SVGAGI. Deletions cut 6 bases from V and 2 bases from J, with 16 bases between. The CDR3 has 15 residues.

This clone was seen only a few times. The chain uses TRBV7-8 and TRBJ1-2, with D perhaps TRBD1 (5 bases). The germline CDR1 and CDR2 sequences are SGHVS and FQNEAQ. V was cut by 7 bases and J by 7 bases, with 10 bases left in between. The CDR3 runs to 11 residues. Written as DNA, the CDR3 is TGTGCCAGCATGTCAGGGCCTGGCTACACCTTC. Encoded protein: CASMSGPGYTF.

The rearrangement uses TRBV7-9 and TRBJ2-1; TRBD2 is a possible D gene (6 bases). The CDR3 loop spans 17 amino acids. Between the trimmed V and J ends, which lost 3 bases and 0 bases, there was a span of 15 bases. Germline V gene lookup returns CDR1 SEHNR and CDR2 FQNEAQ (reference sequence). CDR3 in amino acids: CASSFSLAPGSYNEQFF. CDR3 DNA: TGTGCCAGCAGCTTTTCTCTAGCGCCGGGCTCCTACAATGAGCAGTTCTTC.

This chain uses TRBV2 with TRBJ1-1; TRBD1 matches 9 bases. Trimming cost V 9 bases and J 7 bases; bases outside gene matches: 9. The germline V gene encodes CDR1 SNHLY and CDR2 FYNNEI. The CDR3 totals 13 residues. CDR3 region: CARHRGQGGEAFF. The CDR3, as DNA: TGTGCCAGACACAGGGGGCAAGGCGGTGAAGCTTTCTTT.

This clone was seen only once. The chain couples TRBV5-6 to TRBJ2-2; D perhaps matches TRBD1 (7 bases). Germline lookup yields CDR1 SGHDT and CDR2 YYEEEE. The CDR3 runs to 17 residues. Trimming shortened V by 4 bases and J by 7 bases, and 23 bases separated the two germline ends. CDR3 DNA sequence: TGTGCCAGCAGCCCCTTAGTTGGAGGGGGCGCGGTCGGGGAGCTGTTTTTT. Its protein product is CASSPLVGGGAVGELFF.

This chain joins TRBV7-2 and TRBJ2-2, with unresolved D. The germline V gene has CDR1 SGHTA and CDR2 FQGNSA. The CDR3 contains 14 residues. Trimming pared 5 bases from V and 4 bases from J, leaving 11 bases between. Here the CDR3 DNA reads TGTGCCAGCAGCCCGGTTCCGGGCACCGGGGAGCTGTTTTTT. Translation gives CASSPVPGTGELFF. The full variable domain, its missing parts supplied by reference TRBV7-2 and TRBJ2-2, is GAGVSQSPSNKVTEKGKDVELRCDPISGHTALYWYRQSLGQGLEFLIYFQGNSAPDKSGLPSDRFSAERTGGSVSTLTIQRTQQEDSAVYLCASSPVPGTGELFFGEGSRLTVL.

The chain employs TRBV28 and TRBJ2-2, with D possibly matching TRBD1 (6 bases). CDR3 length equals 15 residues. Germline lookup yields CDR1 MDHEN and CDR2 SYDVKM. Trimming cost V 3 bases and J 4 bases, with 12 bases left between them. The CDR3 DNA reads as TGTGCCAGCAGTTTTAGGGGGATAGCCACCGGGGAGCTGTTTTTT. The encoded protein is CASSFRGIATGELFF.

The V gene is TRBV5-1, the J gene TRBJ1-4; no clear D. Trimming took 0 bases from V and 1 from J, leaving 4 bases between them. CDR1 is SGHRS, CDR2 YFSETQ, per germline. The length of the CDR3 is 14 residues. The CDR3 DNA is TGCGCCAGCAGCTTGGAGCTAACTAATGAAAAACTGTTTTTT. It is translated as CASSLELTNEKLFF.